The 21 T cell receptor beta chains below were found in one sample sequenced in a study of blood T cell repertoires in COVID-19. Sequencing was performed with immunoSEQ multiplex PCR; in TCRdb, only in-frame clones are kept and a portion is missing. The data hold hundreds of thousands of clones, with around 80% observed a single time. The sequencing input was peripheral blood. These receptors originate from a woman in her thirties or forties with active or convalescent COVID-19.

The chain couples TRBV2 to TRBJ1-5, with TRBD1 matching over 8 bases. This CDR3 spans 15 amino acids. Germline V gene lookup returns CDR1 SNHLY and CDR2 FYNNEI. V was clipped by 2 bases and J by 6 bases; unmatched bases: 6. The CDR3 sequence: CASSESQGAIQPQHF. The CDR3 DNA reads as TGTGCCAGCAGTGAAAGTCAGGGGGCGATTCAGCCCCAGCATTTT.

The chain carries TRBV4-2 and TRBJ1-6, with D maybe TRBD1 (5 bases). Trimming stripped 0 bases from V and 6 bases from J, with 9 bases between. The germline gives CDR1 LGHNA, CDR2 YNFKEQ. The CDR3 consists of 15 residues. CDR3 amino acids: CASSQERGINSPLHF. The DNA for the CDR3 is TGTGCCAGCAGCCAAGAACGGGGGATTAATTCACCCCTCCACTTT.

The chain is built from TRBV10-1 and TRBJ2-6; 7 bases are shared with TRBD1. CDR1 WNHNN and CDR2 SYGVQD come from the germline V gene (reference sequence). With V trimmed by 3 bases and J by 11 bases, 7 bases remained unmatched. This CDR3 is built from 14 residues. The CDR3 bases are TGCGCCAGCAGTGAAGGGGGCGCCGCAGACGTCCTGACTTTC. This codes for CASSEGGAADVLTF.

The chain recombines TRBV9 with TRBJ2-2, with 7 bases identical to TRBD1. Germline V gives CDR1 SGDLS, CDR2 YYNGEE. This CDR3 region has 14 residues. V shed 5 bases, J shed 0 bases, and the junction held 1 base outside the gene matches. DNA of the CDR3: TGTGCCAGCAGGGGACAGCCGAACACCGGGGAGCTGTTTTTT. Its protein product is CASRGQPNTGELFF.

V and J are TRBV7-9 and TRBJ2-1; 8 positions agree with TRBD2. CDR1 SEHNR and CDR2 FQNEAQ come from the germline V gene (reference sequence). With 5 bases clipped from V and 5 bases from J, the junction kept 5 bases outside the gene matches. The CDR3 length is 14 residues. CDR3 DNA: TGTGCCAGCAGCGGGAGCGGGGGAGACAATGAGCAGTTCTTC. It encodes CASSGSGGDNEQFF.

J is TRBJ1-2 and V is TRBV12-3 or TRBV12-4, with D unclear. The CDR3 loop spans 13 amino acids. V was clipped by 4 bases and J by 4 bases, with 10 bases between them. This chain's CDR3 is CASSSLLPYGYTF. CDR3 DNA sequence: TGTGCCAGCAGTTCACTCCTCCCCTATGGCTACACCTTC.

The chain carries TRBV30 and TRBJ2-3, with a possible D match to TRBD2 (5 bases). This CDR3 spans 14 amino acids. V was cut by 3 bases and J by 14 bases, with 24 bases left in between. Germline assignment: CDR1 GTSNPN and CDR2 SVGIG (reference sequence). CDR3 bases: TGTGCCTGGAGATCCCCCCTGGGAGTAGCAGAGTCGTATTTT. Protein sequence: CAWRSPLGVAESYF. Complete variable domain (other parts from reference TRBV30 and TRBJ2-3): SQTIHQWPATLVQPVGSPLSLECTVEGTSNPNLYWYRQAAGRGLQLLFYSVGIGQISSEVPQNLSASRPQDRQFILSSKKLLLSDSGFYLCAWRSPLGVAESYFGPGTRLTVL.

This clone was detected only a few times. This chain links TRBV27 with TRBJ1-4; 8 bases are a match to TRBD1. V lost 3 bases to trimming and J lost 4 bases; unmatched junction nucleotides: 7. The germline V gene encodes CDR1 MNHEY and CDR2 SMNVEV (reference sequence). The CDR3 extends over 16 amino acids. The CDR3 bases are TGTGCCAGCAGTTTGGGCAGGGGGCCAAATAATGAAAAACTGTTTTTT. It encodes CASSLGRGPNNEKLFF.

V usage is TRBV5-1 and J usage is TRBJ2-1; 7 bases are shared with TRBD2. From germline, CDR1 is SGHRS and CDR2 YFSETQ. This CDR3 has 14 amino acids. J was trimmed by 2 bases and V by 2 bases; bases with no gene match: 1. The chain's CDR3 is CASSLSGAYNEQFF. CDR3 nucleotides: TGCGCCAGCAGCTTAAGCGGGGCCTACAATGAGCAGTTCTTC.

The sample holds one count of this clone. The J gene is TRBJ2-3, the V gene TRBV28; 15 bases map to TRBD2. CDR3 size: 15 residues. Germline CDR1 and CDR2: MDHEN and SYDVKM. V lost 5 bases, J lost 6 bases, and 3 bases stayed unmatched. The CDR3, as DNA: TGTGCCAGCAGTCCCGGGACTAGCGGGGGGGATACGCAGTATTTT. Translated, it gives CASSPGTSGGDTQYF.

The chain is built from TRBV3-1 (or the pseudogene TRBV3-2) and TRBJ1-2; TRBD1 is a possible D gene (5 bases). The CDR3 extends over 13 amino acids. The V and J ends lost 4 bases and 4 bases respectively, with 10 bases between them. In germline, CDR1 is LGHDT, CDR2 YNNKEL (reference sequence). The CDR3 spells CASSPGLPYGYTF. The CDR3, as DNA: TGTGCCAGCAGCCCGGGACTGCCCTATGGCTACACCTTC.

The chain employs TRBV7-9 and TRBJ2-1; 9 positions agree with TRBD2. Germline CDR1 is SEHNR and CDR2 is FQNEAQ (reference sequence). CDR3 size: 16 residues. Unmatched junction bases numbered 10, after V lost 5 bases and J lost 5 bases. The CDR3 DNA reads TGTGCCAGCAGCCCTCGGGCTAGCGGGGTAAACAATGAGCAGTTCTTC. Encoded protein: CASSPRASGVNNEQFF.

V usage is TRBV12-3 or TRBV12-4 and J usage is TRBJ1-1; no firm D call. CDR3 length equals 12 residues. Trimming took off 5 bases at V and 7 bases at J, with 11 bases between the two ends. The CDR3 here is CASSRHQVEAFF. CDR3 coding DNA: TGTGCCAGCAGTAGACACCAGGTTGAAGCTTTCTTT.

The chain recombines TRBV28 with TRBJ1-2, with D maybe TRBD1 (6 bases). This CDR3 contains 16 residues. Trimming stripped 4 bases from V and 2 bases from J, with 17 bases between. The germline CDR1 and CDR2 sequences are MDHEN and SYDVKM. DNA of the CDR3: TGTGCCAGCAGTTCCCAAGGGAGGGGGGCCAACTATGGCTACACCTTC. Translation gives CASSSQGRGANYGYTF.

This clone has only a few counts. The V and J genes are TRBV20-1 and TRBJ2-3; D is undetermined. Trimming took off 3 bases at V and 5 bases at J, with 6 bases between the two ends. Germline-derived CDR1 and CDR2 are DFQATT and SNEGSKA (reference sequence). CDR3 length: 11 amino acids. The DNA of the CDR3 is TGCAGTGCTAGTCCGGTAGATACGCAGTATTTT. Protein sequence: CSASPVDTQYF.

The V and J genes are TRBV7-6 and TRBJ2-1; 9 positions match TRBD1. The CDR3 loop spans 15 amino acids. With V trimmed by 3 bases and J by 7 bases, 7 bases remained unmatched. Germline V lookup: CDR1 SGHVS, CDR2 FNYEAQ. CDR3 nucleotide sequence: TGTGCCAGCAGCTTTTTGGACAGGGGTTTGAATGAGCAGTTCTTC. Its protein is CASSFLDRGLNEQFF.

The chain carries TRBV19 and TRBJ1-2; D unclear. This CDR3 comprises 12 residues. V lost 10 bases to trimming and J lost 0 bases, with 9 bases between them. The germline gives CDR1 LNHDA, CDR2 SQIVND (reference sequence). The CDR3 nucleotides read TGTGCCACCAGAAATTCTAACTATGGCTACACCTTC. It encodes CATRNSNYGYTF.

The chain recombines TRBV6-6 with TRBJ2-2; a possible D gene is TRBD2 (5 bases). CDR3 length: 14 amino acids. Germline CDR1 and CDR2: MNHNY and SVGAGI (reference sequence). V was cut by 8 bases and J by 4 bases, with 14 bases left in between. The CDR3 DNA reads as TGTGCCAGCGGGCGGACTCCTACCACCGGGGAGCTGTTTTTT. Its protein is CASGRTPTTGELFF.

This clone occurred a few times. This rearrangement joins TRBV24-1 to TRBJ2-7; 7 bases map to TRBD1. Per germline, CDR1 KGHDR and CDR2 SFDVKD. Trimming removed 5 bases from V and 5 bases from J; junction bases left unmatched: 11. The CDR3 extends over 15 amino acids. The chain's CDR3 is CATSVSQGERNEQYF. The CDR3 bases are TGTGCCACCAGTGTCAGCCAGGGGGAGCGGAACGAGCAGTACTTC.

This clone was counted many times. The genes are TRBV2 and TRBJ1-4, with D possibly TRBD1 on 5 matching bases. Trimming removed 3 bases from V and 11 bases from J, with 13 bases in between. This CDR3 comprises 13 residues. The V gene's germline CDR1 is SNHLY and CDR2 FYNNEI. The CDR3 loop reads CASSEGGGWKLFF. The CDR3 bases are TGTGCCAGCAGTGAGGGGGGAGGCTGGAAACTGTTTTTT.

This clone occurred a few times. This chain links TRBV5-4 with TRBJ1-3; no firm D call. CDR3 length equals 14 residues. CDR1 and CDR2 from the germline V gene are SGHNT and YYREEE (reference sequence). V shed 3 bases and J shed 3 bases, with 10 bases lying between them. The CDR3 DNA reads TGTGCCAGCAGCTACGACTTTAGTGGAAACACCATATATTTT. Translation gives CASSYDFSGNTIYF.